Listed below are T cell receptor beta chains from one sample, sequenced in a study of T cells in tuberculosis. Generated by immunoSEQ multiplex PCR, the TCRdb table keeps only in-frame clones and is missing some. The sample shows tens of thousands of clones, 85% to 90% of them seen only once. The specimen was PBMCs. Every receptor here comes from a donor under 30 with latent tuberculosis or without tuberculosis infection. Both conserved end residues are part of each CDR3. The D gene is left open where the match is weak. Where a row states a size, it is once, few, many or the class of an expanded clone; other rows omit it.

size	length	V	D	J	DNA	CDR3
NA	17	TRBV21-1	NA	TRBJ2-4	TGTGCCAGCAGCAAACTACGGACTAGCGGAGCCAAAAACATTCAGTACTTC	CASSKLRTSGAKNIQYF
NA	14	TRBV9	NA	TRBJ1-1	TGTGCCAGCAGCGTAGTTTCAGGGGTGACTGAAGCTTTCTTT	CASSVVSGVTEAFF
NA	13	TRBV14	TRBD1	TRBJ1-1	TGTGCCAGCCTACGGACAGGGAACACTGAAGCTTTCTTT	CASLRTGNTEAFF
NA	18	TRBV14	TRBD2	TRBJ2-3	TGTGCCAGCAGCAAGCGTTGGACTAGCGGGGTACTCACAGATACGCAGTATTTT	CASSKRWTSGVLTDTQYF
NA	13	TRBV11-2	NA	TRBJ1-1	TGTGCCACGGAGGCGTGGGCGAACACTGAAGCTTTCTTT	CATEAWANTEAFF
NA	15	TRBV5-1	TRBD1	TRBJ1-4	TGCGCCAGCAGCTTGTCGACAGGGGGCAATGAAAAACTGTTTTTT	CASSLSTGGNEKLFF
NA	14	TRBV7-9	TRBD1	TRBJ1-6	TGTGCCAGCAGCTCTCGACAGGGGGGGAAGCTCCTCCACTTT	CASSSRQGGKLLHF
NA	15	TRBV18	NA	TRBJ2-1	TGTGCCAGCTCACCGCCGGGACTCCAGCACAATGAGCAGTTCTTC	CASSPPGLQHNEQFF
NA	16	TRBV6-5	TRBD2	TRBJ2-1	TGTGCCAGCAGTTACTCGAGGGGACTAGCGGCCAATGAGCAGTTCTTC	CASSYSRGLAANEQFF
once	17	TRBV4-1	NA	TRBJ1-3	TGCGCCAGCAGCCAACGGACATCCCTGGACGCTGGAAACACCATATATTTT	CASSQRTSLDAGNTIYF
NA	11	TRBV28	TRBD2	TRBJ2-3	TGTGCCAGCACCTCGGGGGGATCGCAGTATTTT	CASTSGGSQYF
NA	14	TRBV4-1	TRBD1	TRBJ1-1	TGCGCCAGCAGCCAACCGACAGGGGGCACTGAAGCTTTCTTT	CASSQPTGGTEAFF
NA	15	TRBV10-3	NA	TRBJ1-1	TGTGCCATCAGTGGACAGGAGTTAATGAACACTGAAGCTTTCTTT	CAISGQELMNTEAFF
NA	15	TRBV7-9	NA	TRBJ1-4	TGTGCCAGCAGCCCGGGACTTACCCATAATGAAAAACTGTTTTTT	CASSPGLTHNEKLFF
NA	16	TRBV5-1	TRBD1	TRBJ2-2	TGCGCCAGCGGATCAGACAGGGGGGCGAACACCGGGGAGCTGTTTTTT	CASGSDRGANTGELFF
NA	16	TRBV5-4	NA	TRBJ1-1	TGTGCCAGCAGCTTGATTCCGGGACAAGGGGGTCGTGAAGCTTTCTTT	CASSLIPGQGGREAFF
NA	16	TRBV19	NA	TRBJ2-7	TGTGCCAGTAGTCGGGTCGCGACAGGCCCTTCCTACGAGCAGTACTTC	CASSRVATGPSYEQYF
NA	17	TRBV7-9	NA	TRBJ2-6	TGTGCCAGCAGCCACCAATCTATTCTTTCTGGGGCCAACGTCCTGACTTTC	CASSHQSILSGANVLTF
once	16	TRBV5-1	NA	TRBJ1-1	TGCGCCAGCAGCTTGGCCACGGGCCGGGTGGGGGCTCGGGCTTTCTTT	CASSLATGRVGARAFF
NA	15	TRBV4-1	NA	TRBJ2-3	TGCGCCAGCAGCCAGCGGGGCGAGATCACAGATACGCAGTATTTT	CASSQRGEITDTQYF
NA	15	TRBV5-1	TRBD1	TRBJ2-1	TGCGCCAGCAGCCCAGGGACAGGCTCCTACAATGAGCAGTTCTTC	CASSPGTGSYNEQFF
NA	17	TRBV7-9	NA	TRBJ2-1	TGTGCCAGCAGCTCCGTTCCCAACAGGGTCTCCTACAATGAGCAGTTCTTC	CASSSVPNRVSYNEQFF
NA	14	TRBV6-5	TRBD1	TRBJ1-3	TGTGCCAGCAGATCGACAGGGTTAGGAAACACCATATATTTT	CASRSTGLGNTIYF
NA	15	TRBV7-8	TRBD1	TRBJ1-5	TGTGCCAGCAGCTTACGGGACAGCACCAATCAGCCCCAGCATTTT	CASSLRDSTNQPQHF
NA	16	TRBV25-1	TRBD1	TRBJ2-3	TGTGCCAGCAGTCAACCGGGACAGGAGCTAACAGATACGCAGTATTTT	CASSQPGQELTDTQYF
NA	15	TRBV27	TRBD1	TRBJ2-7	TGTGCCAGCAGTCTTCCGGGACAGGGGCCGCGGGAGCAGTACTTC	CASSLPGQGPREQYF
NA	14	TRBV5-4	TRBD1	TRBJ2-2	TGTGCCAGCAGCGCCCGACAGGGCGAGGGGGAGCTGTTTTTT	CASSARQGEGELFF
NA	15	TRBV5-1	TRBD1	TRBJ1-2	TGCGCCAGCAGCCCAAACAGGGGCAGCCCTTATGGCTACACCTTC	CASSPNRGSPYGYTF
NA	13	TRBV29-1	NA	TRBJ1-2	TGCAGCGCTGAGGGGCATACAAACTATGGCTACACCTTC	CSAEGHTNYGYTF
NA	14	TRBV4-1	TRBD1	TRBJ2-7	TGCGCCAGCAGCCAAGGGGACAGGGACTACGAGCAGTACTTC	CASSQGDRDYEQYF
NA	14	TRBV28	TRBD1	TRBJ1-2	TGTGCCAGCAGCCTCGGACAGGCTAACTATGGCTACACCTTC	CASSLGQANYGYTF
NA	14	TRBV10-2	TRBD1	TRBJ2-1	TGCGCCAGCATTGACAGGGGATACCACAATGAGCAGTTCTTC	CASIDRGYHNEQFF
NA	14	TRBV5-1	NA	TRBJ1-1	TGCGCCAGCAGCTTGGGCAGGGGGAACACTGAAGCTTTCTTT	CASSLGRGNTEAFF
NA	17	TRBV9	NA	TRBJ1-2	TGTGCCAGCAGCTCTACCTCTCCCAGGGGAGAGGACTATGGCTACACCTTC	CASSSTSPRGEDYGYTF
few	13	TRBV19	TRBD1	TRBJ1-2	TGTGCCAGTAGCCCCGGGACAGACTATGGCTACACCTTC	CASSPGTDYGYTF
NA	13	TRBV29-1	NA	TRBJ2-3	TGCAGCGTTGAAGCGGGGAGTCCCGGTACGCAGTATTTT	CSVEAGSPGTQYF
NA	15	TRBV28	TRBD2	TRBJ2-5	TGTGCCAGCAGTTCCACTAGCGGGGGCCCATGGACCCAGTACTTC	CASSSTSGGPWTQYF
NA	21	TRBV21-1	NA	TRBJ2-7	TGTGCCAGCAGCACCGCCCGCCCCCCCGGACTACTTCTAGTGGTTGTGGACGAGCAGTACTTC	CASSTARPPGLLLVVVDEQYF
NA	13	TRBV14	TRBD1	TRBJ2-5	TGTGCCAGCAGCCGCGACAGGGCAGGGACCCAGTACTTC	CASSRDRAGTQYF
NA	16	TRBV7-2	NA	TRBJ2-2	TGTGCCAGCAGCCAGAACCAGGGGGGGAACACCGGGGAGCTGTTTTTT	CASSQNQGGNTGELFF
NA	12	TRBV4-1	NA	TRBJ1-2	TGCGCCAGCAGCCAGGCCCGTGAGGGGAGGACCTTC	CASSQAREGRTF
NA	14	TRBV18	NA	TRBJ1-6	TGTGCCAGCTCACCAGCCTGGAGGGCCCAACCCCTCCACTTT	CASSPAWRAQPLHF